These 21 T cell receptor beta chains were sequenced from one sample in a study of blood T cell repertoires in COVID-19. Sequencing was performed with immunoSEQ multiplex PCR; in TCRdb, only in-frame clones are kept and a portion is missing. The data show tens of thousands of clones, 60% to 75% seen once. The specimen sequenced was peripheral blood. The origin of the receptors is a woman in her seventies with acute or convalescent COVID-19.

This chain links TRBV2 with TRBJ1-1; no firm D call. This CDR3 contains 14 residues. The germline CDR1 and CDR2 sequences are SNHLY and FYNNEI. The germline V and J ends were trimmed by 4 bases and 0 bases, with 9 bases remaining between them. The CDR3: CASSGSVVNTEAFF. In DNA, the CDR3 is TGTGCCAGCAGTGGGTCAGTTGTGAACACTGAAGCTTTCTTT.

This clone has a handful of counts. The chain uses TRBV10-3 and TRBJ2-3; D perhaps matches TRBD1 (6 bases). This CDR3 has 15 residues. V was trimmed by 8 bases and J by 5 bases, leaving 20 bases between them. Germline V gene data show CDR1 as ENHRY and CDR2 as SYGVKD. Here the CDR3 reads CAIDGIQGRGDTQYF. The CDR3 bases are TGTGCCATCGACGGTATACAGGGACGGGGAGATACGCAGTATTTT.

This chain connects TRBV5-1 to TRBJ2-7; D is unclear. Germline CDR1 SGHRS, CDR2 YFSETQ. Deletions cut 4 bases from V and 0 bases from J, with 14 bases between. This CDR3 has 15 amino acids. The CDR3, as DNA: TGCGCCAGCAGCCTGACGAGACCGGGCTCCTACGAGCAGTACTTC. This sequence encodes CASSLTRPGSYEQYF.

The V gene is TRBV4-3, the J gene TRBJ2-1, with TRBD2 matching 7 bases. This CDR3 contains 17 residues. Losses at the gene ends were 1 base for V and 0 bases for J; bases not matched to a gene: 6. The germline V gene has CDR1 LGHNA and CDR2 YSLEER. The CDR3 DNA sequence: TGCGCCAGCAGCCAAGGGCCTCGGGAGGCCTCCTACAATGAGCAGTTCTTC. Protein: CASSQGPREASYNEQFF.

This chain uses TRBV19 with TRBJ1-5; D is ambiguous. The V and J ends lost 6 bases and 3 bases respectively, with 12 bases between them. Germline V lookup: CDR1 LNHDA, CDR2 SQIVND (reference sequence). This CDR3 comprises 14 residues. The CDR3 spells CASSRGGFNQPQHF. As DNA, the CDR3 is TGTGCCAGTAGCCGGGGAGGGTTCAATCAGCCCCAGCATTTT.

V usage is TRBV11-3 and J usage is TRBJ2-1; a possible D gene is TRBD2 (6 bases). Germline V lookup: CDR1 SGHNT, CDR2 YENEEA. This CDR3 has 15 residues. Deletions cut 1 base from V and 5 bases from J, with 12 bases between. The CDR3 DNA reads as TGTGCCAGCAGCTTAGGCGGGAACCGGGACAATGAGCAGTTCTTC. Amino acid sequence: CASSLGGNRDNEQFF.

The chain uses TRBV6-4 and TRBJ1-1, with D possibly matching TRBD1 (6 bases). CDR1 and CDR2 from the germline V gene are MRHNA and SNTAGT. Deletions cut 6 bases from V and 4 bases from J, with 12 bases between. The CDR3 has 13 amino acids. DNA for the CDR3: TGTGCCAGCAGCCCCAGGGGTGGCACTGAAGCTTTCTTT. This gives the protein CASSPRGGTEAFF.

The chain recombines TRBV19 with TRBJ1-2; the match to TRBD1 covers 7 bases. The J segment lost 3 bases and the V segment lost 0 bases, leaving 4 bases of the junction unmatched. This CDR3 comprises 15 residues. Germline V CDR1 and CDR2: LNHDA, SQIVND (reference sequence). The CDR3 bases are TGTGCCAGTAGTATAGATCTTCAGGGGGACTATGGCTACACCTTC. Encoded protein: CASSIDLQGDYGYTF. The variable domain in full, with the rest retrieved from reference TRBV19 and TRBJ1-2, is DGGITQSPKYLFRKEGQNVTLSCEQNLNHDAMYWYRQDPGQGLRLIYYSQIVNDFQKGDIAEGYSVSREKKESFPLTVTSAQKNPTAFYLCASSIDLQGDYGYTFGSGTRLTVV.

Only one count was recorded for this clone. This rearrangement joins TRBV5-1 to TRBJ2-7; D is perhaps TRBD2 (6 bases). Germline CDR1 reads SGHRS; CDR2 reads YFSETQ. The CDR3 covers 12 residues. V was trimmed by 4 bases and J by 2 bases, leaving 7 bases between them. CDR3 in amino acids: CASSAGPYEQYF. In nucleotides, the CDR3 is TGCGCCAGCAGCGCGGGACCCTACGAGCAGTACTTC. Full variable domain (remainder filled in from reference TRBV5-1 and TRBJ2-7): KAGVTQTPRYLIKTRGQQVTLSCSPISGHRSVSWYQQTPGQGLQFLFEYFSETQRNKGNFPGRFSGRQFSNSRSEMNVSTLELGDSALYLCASSAGPYEQYFGPGTRLTVT.

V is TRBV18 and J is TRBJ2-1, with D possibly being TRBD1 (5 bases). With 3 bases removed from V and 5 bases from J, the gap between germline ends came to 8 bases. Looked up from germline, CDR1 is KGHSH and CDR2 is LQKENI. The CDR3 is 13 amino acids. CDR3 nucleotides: TGTGCCAGCTCACCGCCAGGGAACAATGAGCAGTTCTTC. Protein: CASSPPGNNEQFF.

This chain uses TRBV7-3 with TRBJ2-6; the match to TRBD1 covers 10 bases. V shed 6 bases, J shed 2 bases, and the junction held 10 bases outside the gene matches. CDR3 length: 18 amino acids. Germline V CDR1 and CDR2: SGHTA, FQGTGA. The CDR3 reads CASRGMGTGEAGANVLTF. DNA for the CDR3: TGTGCCAGCAGGGGAATGGGGACAGGGGAGGCTGGGGCCAACGTCCTGACTTTC.

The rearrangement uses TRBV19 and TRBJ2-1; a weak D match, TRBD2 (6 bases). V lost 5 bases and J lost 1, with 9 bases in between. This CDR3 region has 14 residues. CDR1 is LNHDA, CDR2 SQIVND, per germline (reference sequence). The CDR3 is CASSVGTSYNEQFF. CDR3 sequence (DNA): TGTGCCAGTAGTGTCGGGACTTCCTACAATGAGCAGTTCTTC.

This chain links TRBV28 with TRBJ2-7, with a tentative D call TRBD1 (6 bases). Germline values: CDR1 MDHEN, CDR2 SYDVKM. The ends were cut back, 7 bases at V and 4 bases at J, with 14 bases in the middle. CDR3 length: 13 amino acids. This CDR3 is CASITPGHYEQYF. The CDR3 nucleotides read TGTGCCAGCATCACTCCGGGACATTACGAGCAGTACTTC.

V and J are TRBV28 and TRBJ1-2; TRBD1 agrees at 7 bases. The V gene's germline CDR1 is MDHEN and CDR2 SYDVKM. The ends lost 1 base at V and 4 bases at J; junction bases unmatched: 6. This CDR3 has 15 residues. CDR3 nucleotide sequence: TGTGCCAGCAGTTTATCGGACAGGCGGGCCTATGGCTACACCTTC. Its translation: CASSLSDRRAYGYTF.

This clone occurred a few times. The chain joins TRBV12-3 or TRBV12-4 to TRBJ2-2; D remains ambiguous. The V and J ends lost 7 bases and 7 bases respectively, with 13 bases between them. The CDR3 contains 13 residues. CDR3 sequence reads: CASTKPTNGELFF. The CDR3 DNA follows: TGTGCCAGCACCAAACCGACAAACGGGGAGCTGTTTTTT.

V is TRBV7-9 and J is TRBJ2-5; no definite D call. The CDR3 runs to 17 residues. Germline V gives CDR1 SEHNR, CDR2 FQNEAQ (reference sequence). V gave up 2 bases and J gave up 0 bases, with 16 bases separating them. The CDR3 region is CASSLFPRLQYQETQYF. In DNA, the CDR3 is TGTGCCAGCAGCTTATTCCCGCGACTCCAGTACCAAGAGACCCAGTACTTC.

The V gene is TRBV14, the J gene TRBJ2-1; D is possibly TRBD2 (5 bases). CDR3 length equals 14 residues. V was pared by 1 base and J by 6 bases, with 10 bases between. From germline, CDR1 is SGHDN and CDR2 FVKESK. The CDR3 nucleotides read TGTGCCAGCAGCCAAGTAGGACTCTTCAATGAGCAGTTCTTC. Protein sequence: CASSQVGLFNEQFF.

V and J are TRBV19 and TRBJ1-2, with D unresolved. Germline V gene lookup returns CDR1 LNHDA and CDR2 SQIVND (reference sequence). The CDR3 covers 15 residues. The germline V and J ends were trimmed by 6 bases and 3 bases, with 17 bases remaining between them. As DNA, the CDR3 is TGTGCCAGTAGGGGCACGAGGGAGGGAGACTATGGCTACACCTTC. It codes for CASRGTREGDYGYTF.

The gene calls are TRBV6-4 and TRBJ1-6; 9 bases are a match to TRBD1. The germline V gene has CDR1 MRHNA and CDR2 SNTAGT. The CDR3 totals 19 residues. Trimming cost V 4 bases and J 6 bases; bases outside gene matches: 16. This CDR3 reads CASSANRGGTGISNSPLHF. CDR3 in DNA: TGTGCCAGCAGTGCCAATCGGGGAGGGACAGGGATAAGTAATTCACCCCTCCACTTT.

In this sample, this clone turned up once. CDR3 DNA: TGTGCCAGCAGCCCCGGGACAGGGGGCGACGATCAGCCCCAGCATTTT. As protein: CASSPGTGGDDQPQHF. The V gene is TRBV9, the J gene TRBJ1-5, with 12 nucleotides matching TRBD1. This CDR3 contains 16 residues. V was pared by 4 bases and J by 5 bases, with 7 bases of the junction left unmatched. Germline CDR1 SGDLS, CDR2 YYNGEE.

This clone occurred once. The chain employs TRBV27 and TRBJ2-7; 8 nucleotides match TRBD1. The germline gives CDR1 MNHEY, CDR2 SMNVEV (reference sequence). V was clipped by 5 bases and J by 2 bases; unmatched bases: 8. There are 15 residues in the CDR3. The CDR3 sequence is CASSPTRDRPYEQYF. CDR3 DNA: TGTGCCAGCAGTCCCACCAGGGACAGGCCCTACGAGCAGTACTTC.